The rows below give T cell receptor beta chains drawn from one sample of a study of identical twins. Each CDR3 protein gets one entry after TCRdb re-called the 5' RACE reads with MiXCR. Of 1.5 million to 2 million distinct CDR3 sequences listed, less than 40% are singletons. Sequenced material: cord blood. Every receptor here comes from a newborn girl in good health. Each CDR3 is given with its conserved first and last residue. The order of the fields is J gene, clone size, D gene, V gene, CDR3 DNA, CDR3 protein. A D gene is named only where the DNA matches it firmly. Where a row states a size, it is once, few, many or the class of an expanded clone; other rows omit it.

>TRBJ2-1|-|-|TRBV6-6
TGTACCAGCAGTTACTCGGGACTGGCCAATGAGCAGTTCTTC
CTSSYSGLANEQFF
>TRBJ2-3|-|TRBD1|TRBV10-3
TGTGCCATCAGGCCCGGACAGGGGGTTGGCACCTACACAGATACGCAGTATTTT
CAIRPGQGVGTYTDTQYF
>TRBJ1-1|few|-|TRBV2
TGTGCCAGCGGGGTTGGGGTCCTTCGGCCTGAAGCTTTCTTT
CASGVGVLRPEAFF
>TRBJ2-5|many|-|TRBV4-1
TGCGCCAGCAGCCAACGGGGGTTTGAGACCCAGTACTTC
CASSQRGFETQYF
>TRBJ1-2|-|TRBD1|TRBV5-1
TGCGCCGGCAGCTTGGCCGGACAGGGGGCGTTAGGCTACACCTTC
CAGSLAGQGALGYTF
>TRBJ2-7|-|TRBD2|TRBV5-6
TGTGCCAGCAGCGGGTCTAGCGGGAGGTCTTACAATGAGCAGTACTTC
CASSGSSGRSYNEQYF
>TRBJ2-7|-|TRBD1|TRBV20-1
TGCAGTGCAGGTGGGACAGGCCTTTACGAGCAGTACTTC
CSAGGTGLYEQYF
>TRBJ1-1|-|TRBD1|TRBV7-9
TGTGCCAGCAGCTTAGCAGGACAGGGCGAAAATGAAGCTTTCTTT
CASSLAGQGENEAFF
>TRBJ2-7|-|-|TRBV27
TGTGCCAGCACGGTCCGGTTTTGGCCCGCCTACGAGCAGTACTTC
CASTVRFWPAYEQYF
>TRBJ1-1|-|-|TRBV5-1
TGCGCCAGCAGCTGGATGGGTCCACCTCCGAACACTGAAGCTTTCTTT
CASSWMGPPPNTEAFF
>TRBJ2-3|many|-|TRBV9
TGTGCCAGCAGCGTAGAGGGTAGCACAGATACGCAGTATTTT
CASSVEGSTDTQYF
>TRBJ2-7|few|-|TRBV5-1
TGCGCCAGCCGGACTGGGGGGACAGTTTCCTACGAGCAGTACTTC
CASRTGGTVSYEQYF
>TRBJ2-7|many|-|TRBV12-3/TRBV12-4
TGTGCCAGCAGTTTATCACGCGAGCAGTACTTC
CASSLSREQYF
>TRBJ1-2|-|TRBD1|TRBV5-1
TGCGCCAGCAGCCGGAGCGGGGACAGGGACTATGGCTACACCTTC
CASSRSGDRDYGYTF
>TRBJ2-1|-|-|TRBV7-8
TGTGCCAGCAGCTCTAACAACAATGAGCAGTTCTTC
CASSSNNNEQFF
>TRBJ2-1|-|TRBD2|TRBV5-1
TGCGCCAGCAGCTTGGGACTAGCGGGAGACTCCTACGAGCAGTTCTTC
CASSLGLAGDSYEQFF
>TRBJ2-7|few|-|TRBV4-1
TGCGCCAGCAGCCAAGTGGGGGCAAGGCTCTACGAGCAGTACTTC
CASSQVGARLYEQYF
>TRBJ2-7|-|TRBD2|TRBV6-1
TGTGCCAGCAGTGAAGCGACTAGCGGGGGGCCCTACGAGCAGTACTTC
CASSEATSGGPYEQYF
>TRBJ2-1|-|-|TRBV15
TGTGCCACCAGCAGAGACCGGAGTGAGCAGTTCTTC
CATSRDRSEQFF
>TRBJ1-1|-|-|TRBV5-1
TGCGCCAGCAGCCCGTTAGGGGGGCGGTTCATGAACACTGAAGCTTTCTTT
CASSPLGGRFMNTEAFF
>TRBJ1-1|once|-|TRBV11-1
TGTGCCAGCAAAATCATGGGAATGAACACTGAAGCTTTCTTT
CASKIMGMNTEAFF
>TRBJ2-1|few|TRBD2|TRBV20-1
TGCAGTGCTGAGCGGGAGGGCAATGAGCAGTTCTTC
CSAEREGNEQFF
>TRBJ2-2|-|TRBD2|TRBV4-2
TGTGCCAGCAGCCAAGCTAGCGGGACCACGAACACCGGGGAGCTGTTTTTT
CASSQASGTTNTGELFF
>TRBJ1-1|-|-|TRBV4-1
TGCGCCAGCAGCCAAGTCGGCCTATACAGCCCCGGGGCTTTCTTT
CASSQVGLYSPGAFF
>TRBJ2-7|few|-|TRBV9
TGTGCCAGCAGCCCCGGGGCAGGTCCCTACGAGCAGTACTTC
CASSPGAGPYEQYF
>TRBJ1-1|few|TRBD1|TRBV5-1
TGCGCCAGCAGCGGGGACAGGGGGCTTAGGAACACTGAAGCTTTCTTT
CASSGDRGLRNTEAFF
>TRBJ1-2|-|-|TRBV6-6
TGTGCCAGCAGTCCCCAGGCAGGGAACTATGGCTACACCTTC
CASSPQAGNYGYTF
>TRBJ2-1|many|TRBD1|TRBV29-1
TGCAGCGTGAAACAGGGGTACAATGAGCAGTTCTTC
CSVKQGYNEQFF
>TRBJ2-3|-|-|TRBV7-9
TGTGCCAGCAGAACCTGTGCTAACACGCACACAGATACGCAGTATTTT
CASRTCANTHTDTQYF
>TRBJ2-7|few|-|TRBV27
TGTGCCAGCAGTTTATTGGGGGGGCTGAACTACGAGCAGTACTTC
CASSLLGGLNYEQYF
>TRBJ2-7|few|TRBD2|TRBV9
TGTGCCAGCAGCGCTGGGACTAGCGGGGCTTACGAGCAGTACTTC
CASSAGTSGAYEQYF
>TRBJ1-1|few|-|TRBV20-1
TGCAGTGCTGAAGTAGGCAGACTGAACACTGAAGCTTTCTTT
CSAEVGRLNTEAFF
>TRBJ2-7|-|TRBD2|TRBV4-1
TGCGCCAGCAGTCTAAATCTAGCGGAATACGAGCAGTACTTC
CASSLNLAEYEQYF
>TRBJ1-2|few|-|TRBV19
TGTGCCAGCAGTGCCGGGACACCCTATGGCTACACCTTC
CASSAGTPYGYTF
>TRBJ2-7|many|TRBD2|TRBV3-1
TGTGCCAGCAGCCAAGGGACTAGTTTTTACGAGCAGTACTTC
CASSQGTSFYEQYF
>TRBJ2-3|-|TRBD2|TRBV2
TGTGCCAGCATAGGACTAGCGGGATTACCAGATACGCAGTATTTT
CASIGLAGLPDTQYF
>TRBJ2-5|-|TRBD2|TRBV20-1
TGCAGTGCACCACTAGCGGGGCCATACAATGAGCAGTACTTC
CSAPLAGPYNEQYF
>TRBJ2-7|-|-|TRBV7-2
TGTGCCAGCAGCCCCGCAGGACCTTCCTACGAGCAGGACTTC
CASSPAGPSYEQDF
>TRBJ2-5|few|-|TRBV18
TGTTCCAGCTCACCAGTCCAGAAACCTCAAGAGACCCAGTACTTC
CSSSPVQKPQETQYF
>TRBJ2-7|-|TRBD2|TRBV20-1
TGCAGTGCTGACCTCATAGCGGGAAGCTCCTACGAGCAGTACTTC
CSADLIAGSSYEQYF
>TRBJ2-2|-|-|TRBV12-3/TRBV12-4
TGTGCCAGCAGCCATCGGGCCCTAACGAACACCGGGGAGCTGTTTTTT
CASSHRALTNTGELFF
>TRBJ1-1|-|-|TRBV12-3/TRBV12-4
TGTGCCAGCATGACCCCCAGGGGCATGAACACTGAAGCTTTCTTT
CASMTPRGMNTEAFF
>TRBJ2-5|-|TRBD2|TRBV5-8
TGTGCCAGCAGCTTGTGGCTAGCGGGCCCCCAAGAGACCCAGTACTTC
CASSLWLAGPQETQYF
>TRBJ2-7|many|TRBD2|TRBV29-1
TGCAGCGTTGAAGCGGGGGGCTACGAGCAGTACTTC
CSVEAGGYEQYF
>TRBJ2-1|-|TRBD1|TRBV5-5
TGTGCCAGCAGCTTTATAGGGGGCGAAGGAGAGCAGTTCTTC
CASSFIGGEGEQFF